Listed below are T cell receptor beta chains from one sample, sequenced in a study of blood T cell repertoires in COVID-19. The data were produced by immunoSEQ multiplex PCR, yet TCRdb's version contains in-frame clones alone and is incomplete. Here the sample spans over 35,000 clones, 65% to 90% being singletons. The sample was peripheral blood. Receptors were obtained from a human donor in a cohort sampled during active COVID-19. CDR3s leave out the opening cysteine and the closing phenylalanine or tryptophan.

V	J	CDR3
TRBV2	TRBJ1-5	ASRGTVLDHSNQPQH
TRBV18	TRBJ2-5	ASSPRQGRGETQY
TRBV28	TRBJ2-1	ASSSGARSYNEQF
TRBV27	TRBJ1-6	ASSLGQYNSPLH
TRBV15	TRBJ2-4	ATSRRVGENIQY
TRBV18	TRBJ2-5	ASSPPRSGRQETQY
TRBV3-1/TRBV3-2	TRBJ1-4	ASSLAGVGEKLF
TRBV27	TRBJ1-5	ASSLFGEQPQH
TRBV6-6	TRBJ1-1	ASSYQLEAF
TRBV12-3/TRBV12-4	TRBJ1-2	ASSRNPSGYT
TRBV19	TRBJ1-2	ASSARTGGLSIYGYT
TRBV28	TRBJ1-5	ASSSGQGEKPQH
TRBV19	TRBJ2-3	ASSIGGQRADTQY
TRBV28	TRBJ1-1	ASSFAALNTEAF
TRBV5-1	TRBJ2-1	ASSPGTVYNEQF
TRBV7-9	TRBJ1-2	ASSLYLDREEYGYT
TRBV6-5	TRBJ2-1	ASSYNLAPYNEQF
TRBV20-1	TRBJ1-3	SAHGGNTIY
TRBV5-4	TRBJ2-2	ASSFSYTGELF
TRBV2	TRBJ1-5	ASSRGGNQPQH
TRBV19	TRBJ1-5	ASRTAGYSNQPQH
TRBV4-3	TRBJ2-1	ASSQRLAGGNEQF
TRBV18	TRBJ1-1	ASSVMTGENTEAF
TRBV2	TRBJ1-5	ASSFQGAYQPQH
TRBV18	TRBJ1-5	ASSPTNPGQPQH
TRBV28	TRBJ2-7	ASSFMAEVQQY
TRBV19	TRBJ1-6	ASSIDPGTGTSPLH
TRBV11-2	TRBJ2-1	ASSSRGGGGTYNEQF
TRBV2	TRBJ2-7	ASSEALELADYEQY
TRBV18	TRBJ2-3	ASSPLAGGGTDTQY
TRBV4-2	TRBJ1-5	ASSQEVTGNHNQPQH
TRBV5-1	TRBJ2-7	ASSLHRDKIGEQY
TRBV24-1	TRBJ1-2	ATSDYRAVSQQKGDYGYT
TRBV11-3	TRBJ2-3	ASSLTGSDTQY
TRBV3-1/TRBV3-2	TRBJ1-6	ASSQERRNSPLH
TRBV14	TRBJ1-1	ASSQLGGYTEAF
TRBV5-1	TRBJ2-1	ASSSPKPFNEQF
TRBV5-1	TRBJ2-7	ASSLDGQGAYEQY
TRBV25-1	TRBJ1-1	ASSDRGRMNTEAF
TRBV25-1	TRBJ2-1	ASTGTSGYNNEQF
TRBV6-2/TRBV6-3	TRBJ2-1	ASSTIAGAHSYNEQF